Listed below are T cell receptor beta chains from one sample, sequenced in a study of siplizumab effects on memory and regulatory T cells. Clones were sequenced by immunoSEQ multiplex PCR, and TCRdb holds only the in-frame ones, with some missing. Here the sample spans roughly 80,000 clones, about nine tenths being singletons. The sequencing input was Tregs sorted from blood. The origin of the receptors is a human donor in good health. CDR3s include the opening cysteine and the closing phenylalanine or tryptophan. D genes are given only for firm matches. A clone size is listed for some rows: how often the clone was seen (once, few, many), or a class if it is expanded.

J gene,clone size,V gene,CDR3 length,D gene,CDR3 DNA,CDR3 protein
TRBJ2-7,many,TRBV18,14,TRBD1,TGTGCCAGCTCCCCCGGGACAGAGCCCTACGAGCAGTACTTC,CASSPGTEPYEQYF
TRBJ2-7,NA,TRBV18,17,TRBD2,TGTGCCAGCTCACCCCCCCTGCGGGGGGGCGTCTCTTACGAGCAGTACTTC,CASSPPLRGGVSYEQYF
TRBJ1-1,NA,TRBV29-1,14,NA,TGCAGCGTGGGATATTGGGACACCCACACTGAAGCTTTCTTT,CSVGYWDTHTEAFF
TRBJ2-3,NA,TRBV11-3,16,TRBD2,TGTGCCAGCAGCTCAAAGACTAGCTATGGTTGGGGTACGCAGTATTTT,CASSSKTSYGWGTQYF
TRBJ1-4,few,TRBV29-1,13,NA,TGCAGCGGGGGGGGGACCGCTAATGAAAAACTGTTTTTT,CSGGGTANEKLFF
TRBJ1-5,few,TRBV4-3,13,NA,TGCGCCAGCAGCTTAACGTACAATCAGCCCCAGCATTTT,CASSLTYNQPQHF
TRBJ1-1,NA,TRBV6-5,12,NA,TGTGCCAGCAGTTACACAACAGGGAAAGCTTTCTTT,CASSYTTGKAFF
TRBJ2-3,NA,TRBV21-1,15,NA,TGTGCCAGCATGAGCTGCATCCCAGGCACAGATACGCAGTATTTT,CASMSCIPGTDTQYF
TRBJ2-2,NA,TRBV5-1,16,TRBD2,TGCGCCAGCACCCTCCTTTTTGGGGGGACTATCGGGGAGCTGTTTTTT,CASTLLFGGTIGELFF
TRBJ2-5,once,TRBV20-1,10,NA,TGCAGTGCAAGCCATAGTATCCAGTACTTC,CSASHSIQYF
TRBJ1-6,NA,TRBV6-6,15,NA,TGTGCCAGCAGCCGCCAGGACCGCGATAATTCACCCCTCCACTTT,CASSRQDRDNSPLHF
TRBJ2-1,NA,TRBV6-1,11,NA,TGTGCCAGCAGTTACGACGGAGAGCAGTTCTTC,CASSYDGEQFF
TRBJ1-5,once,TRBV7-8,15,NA,TGTGCCAGCAGCCGACGGGGGATCGGCCCTCAGCCCCAGCATTTT,CASSRRGIGPQPQHF
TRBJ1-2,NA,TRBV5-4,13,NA,TGTGCCAGCAGCTTAGGGACGGCGGGGGGCTACACCTTC,CASSLGTAGGYTF